This TCR beta chain is drawn from a study of T cell responses to AZD1222 COVID-19 vaccine. Overall study results and limits: Receipt of two AZD1222 doses was followed by a rise in Spike-specific TCR breadth and depth. The number of AZD1222 recipients seropositive at baseline was only six. Epitopes outside B.1.351 and B.1.1.7 mutated regions reportedly drew nearly half of spike TCRs.

Germline V gene data show CDR1 as MNHNS and CDR2 as SASEGT. CDR3 length equals 15 residues. V lost 0 bases to trimming and J lost 8 bases; unmatched junction nucleotides: 4. This table comes from immunoSEQ multiplex PCR, and its TCRdb copy is limited to in-frame clones, with some not included. Here the sample spans approximately 160,000 clones, just over 90% being singletons. To note about this clone: Its target is not known.

This sequence was found in an adult in good health. The V gene is TRBV6-1, the J gene TRBJ1-2; 12 nucleotides match TRBD1. The input for sequencing was peripheral blood, taken on day 0 of AZD1222 vaccination. This chain's CDR3 is CASSEAGTGGRGYTF. The DNA for the CDR3 is TGTGCCAGCAGTGAAGCCGGGACAGGGGGCCGAGGCTACACCTTC.